The 27 T cell receptor beta chains below come from one sample, sequenced in a study of T cells in Graves' hyperthyroidism and ophthalmopathy. Amplified regions were TCR beta CDR3 sequences from RNA transcripts. The HTBI set primed first-round TCR CDR3 RT-PCR. Each CDR3 protein gets one entry after TCRdb re-called the multiplex PCR reads with MiXCR. The table lists a few hundred thousand distinct CDR3 sequences, approximately 13% of them singletons. Sequenced sample: blood. These receptors came from a woman aged 18-29 years with Graves' hyperthyroidism.

This clonotype was recorded many times. V usage is TRBV29-1 and J usage is TRBJ1-1; possibly TRBD1 for D (5 bases). V was cut by 8 bases and J by 1 base, with 14 bases left in between. The germline V gene has CDR1 SQVTM and CDR2 ANQGSEA. There are 13 residues in the CDR3. The CDR3 DNA sequence: TGCAGCTCCTTCGGGGGGACGAACACTGAAGCTTTCTTT. Protein: CSSFGGTNTEAFF.

This clonotype was recorded many times. This rearrangement joins TRBV5-5 to TRBJ1-2, with D possibly TRBD1 on 5 matching bases. This CDR3 is built from 13 residues. V lost 7 bases and J 6 bases, leaving 16 bases between the germline ends. Germline V gene data show CDR1 as SGHKS and CDR2 as YYEKEE (reference sequence). The CDR3 loop reads CASGSWTLHGYTF. CDR3 in DNA: TGTGCCAGCGGTTCGTGGACACTCCATGGCTACACCTTC.

In this sample, this clonotype turned up many times. The rearrangement uses TRBV27 and TRBJ2-1; TRBD1 might be the D (6 bases). Germline V gene lookup returns CDR1 MNHEY and CDR2 SMNVEV (reference sequence). This CDR3 is built from 17 residues. Trimming removed 6 bases at V and 1 base at J, with 19 bases between. CDR3 bases: TGTGCCAGCAGCAAATCAAAGGGGGATTGGTCCTACAATGAGCAGTTCTTC. Translation: CASSKSKGDWSYNEQFF.

This sequence joins TRBV7-3 and TRBJ2-3; 9 bases fit TRBD1. Germline V gene sequence: CDR1 SGHTA, CDR2 FQGTGA. The CDR3 is made up of 17 amino acids. Losses at the gene ends were 5 bases for V and 2 bases for J; bases not matched to a gene: 11. CDR3 coding DNA: TGTGCCAGCAGCCATAGCCTCGGGACAGGGTACACAGATACGCAGTATTTT. Protein product: CASSHSLGTGYTDTQYF.

The chain employs TRBV3-1 and TRBJ2-3, with 8 bases fitting TRBD1. Germline trimming cut 2 bases from V and 0 bases from J; bases unmatched to any gene: 4. The CDR3 length is 16 residues. Germline V CDR1 and CDR2: LGHDT, YNNKEL (reference sequence). CDR3 DNA: TGTGCCAGCAGCCAATACGGGGACAGGAGCACAGATACGCAGTATTTT. The encoded protein is CASSQYGDRSTDTQYF.

In its sample, this clonotype was seen many times. In DNA, the CDR3 is TGCGCCAGCAGCTCGGTGGGGATCTATGGCTACACCTTC. Translation gives CASSSVGIYGYTF. The rearrangement joins TRBV5-1 to TRBJ1-2, with D hard to call. CDR1 and CDR2 (germline): SGHRS, YFSETQ. The CDR3 spans 13 residues. V lost 3 bases and J lost 4, with 10 bases in between.

This clonotype was seen many times. This chain connects TRBV28 to TRBJ2-1; 11 bases agree with TRBD1. Germline V CDR1 and CDR2: MDHEN, SYDVKM. This CDR3 comprises 14 residues. J gave up 10 bases and V 3 bases, and 5 bases lay outside the gene matches. The CDR3 DNA follows: TGTGCCAGCAGTTTGGGACAGGGGGTTTCGGAGCAGTTCTTC. It translates to CASSLGQGVSEQFF.

This clonotype has ten or more counts. This chain's CDR3 is CASSPPNTGGTEAFF. In DNA form, the CDR3 reads TGTGCCAGCTCACCACCAAACACAGGGGGCACTGAAGCTTTCTTT. This chain links TRBV18 with TRBJ1-1, with TRBD1 matching over 8 bases. Germline V lookup: CDR1 KGHSH, CDR2 LQKENI. The CDR3 runs 15 residues. Unmatched junction bases numbered 4, after V lost 0 bases and J lost 4 bases.

This clonotype was picked up many times. V is TRBV20-1 and J is TRBJ1-6; no clear D gene. Germline V gene lookup returns CDR1 DFQATT and CDR2 SNEGSKA (reference sequence). Trimming stripped 3 bases from V and 4 bases from J, with 13 bases between. This CDR3 is 15 amino acids long. The DNA of the CDR3 is TGCAGTGCTAGTAGAAGAGAGAGTTATAATTCACCCCTCCACTTT. Translated: CSASRRESYNSPLHF.

This clonotype was observed many times. J is TRBJ1-1 and V is TRBV2, with TRBD1 matching 7 bases. With 6 bases clipped from V and 11 bases from J, the junction kept 12 bases outside the gene matches. This CDR3 is 13 amino acids long. Germline V gene data show CDR1 as SNHLY and CDR2 as FYNNEI. The CDR3 DNA is TGTGCCAGCAGGGCCAGACAGGGACCTGGGGCTTTCTTT. Its translation is CASRARQGPGAFF.

This clonotype was recorded at least ten times. This chain joins TRBV28 and TRBJ1-1, with a possible D match to TRBD1 (5 bases). With 6 bases removed from V and 0 bases from J, the gap between germline ends came to 14 bases. The CDR3 consists of 15 residues. Germline lookup yields CDR1 MDHEN and CDR2 SYDVKM. CDR3 region: CASRMPGALNTEAFF. CDR3 bases: TGTGCCAGCAGAATGCCCGGGGCCCTGAACACTGAAGCTTTCTTT.

This clonotype was seen only a few times. The gene calls are TRBV4-1 and TRBJ2-1; 11 bases line up with TRBD2. The trim removed 6 bases at V and 5 bases at J, leaving 9 bases unmatched. CDR3 length equals 16 residues. Germline CDR1 reads MGHRA; CDR2 reads YSYEKL. The CDR3 sequence: CASRRTSGFLHNEQFF. CDR3 in DNA: TGCGCCAGCAGACGGACTAGCGGGTTCTTGCACAATGAGCAGTTCTTC.

In its sample, this clonotype was seen many times. V and J are TRBV30 and TRBJ2-1, with 10 bases aligning to TRBD2. Germline trimming cut 1 base from V and 1 base from J; bases unmatched to any gene: 16. The length of the CDR3 is 20 residues. Germline CDR1 is GTSNPN and CDR2 is SVGIG (reference sequence). The CDR3 region has the DNA TGTGCCTGGAGTGACGCAGAACTAGTAGCGGGAGGAAGGTCCTACAATGAGCAGTTCTTC. It encodes CAWSDAELVAGGRSYNEQFF.

The chain combines TRBV19 with TRBJ1-1; D perhaps matches TRBD1 (5 bases). V was clipped by 1 base and J by 8 bases, with 11 bases between them. The CDR3 spans 13 residues. CDR1 is LNHDA, CDR2 SQIVND, per germline (reference sequence). CDR3 loop: CASSIVSDSEAFF. CDR3 DNA sequence: TGTGCCAGTAGTATAGTAAGTGACAGCGAAGCTTTCTTT.

Ten or more counts support this clonotype. This chain joins TRBV7-9 and TRBJ1-1, with D possibly TRBD1 on 6 matching bases. Trimming stripped 5 bases from V and 6 bases from J, with 13 bases between. The CDR3 sequence is 13 residues long. CDR1 is SEHNR and CDR2 is FQNEAQ in the germline V gene (reference sequence). CDR3 nucleotides: TGTGCCAGCAGCCGTACAGGGCTCGCTGAAGCTTTCTTT. Amino acids: CASSRTGLAEAFF.

Many counts were recorded for this clonotype. The CDR3 here is CASSWAEETQYF. For the CDR3, the DNA is TGTGCCAGCAGTTGGGCCGAGGAGACCCAGTACTTC. The chain recombines TRBV7-8 with TRBJ2-5; D gene uncertain. CDR3 length equals 12 residues. The germline V gene has CDR1 SGHVS and CDR2 FQNEAQ. The V end was cut by 6 bases, the J end by 5 bases, with 10 bases between.

This clonotype was observed at least ten times. This sequence joins TRBV19 and TRBJ2-5; D might be TRBD1 or TRBD2, each matching 5 bases. Trimming took off 8 bases at V and 5 bases at J, with 21 bases between the two ends. The CDR3 runs 15 residues. Germline V gene data show CDR1 as LNHDA and CDR2 as SQIVND (reference sequence). The CDR3 loop is CASALRGVHGETQYF. The CDR3 coding sequence is TGTGCCAGTGCCCTGAGGGGCGTTCATGGGGAGACCCAGTACTTC.

The J gene is TRBJ1-1, the V gene TRBV20-1, with D maybe TRBD1 (5 bases). This CDR3 is built from 12 residues. V lost 2 bases and J 7 bases, leaving 11 bases between the germline ends. Germline loops: CDR1 DFQATT, CDR2 SNEGSKA (reference sequence). For the CDR3, the DNA is TGCAGTGCTAGACCCGAGACAGTTGAAGCTTTCTTT. As protein: CSARPETVEAFF.

This clonotype was counted ten times or more. The chain links TRBV12-3 or TRBV12-4 to TRBJ1-6, with D maybe TRBD1 (5 bases). V was clipped by 3 bases and J by 7 bases, with 16 bases between them. The CDR3 totals 16 residues. Written as DNA, the CDR3 is TGTGCCAGCAGTTTTGGGGCAGGTTCGCGGAATTCACCCCTCCACTTT. Amino acid sequence: CASSFGAGSRNSPLHF.

In this sample, this clonotype turned up many times. The chain recombines TRBV20-1 with TRBJ2-2; D tentatively reads TRBD1 or TRBD2 (5 bases each). Trimming took off 0 bases at V and 2 bases at J, with 13 bases between the two ends. Per the germline V gene, CDR1 is DFQATT and CDR2 is SNEGSKA (reference sequence). The CDR3 contains 16 residues. The CDR3 loop is CSARDITGGNTGELFF. In DNA, the CDR3 is TGCAGTGCTAGAGATATCACAGGAGGAAACACCGGGGAGCTGTTTTTT.

This clonotype turned up a few times. The rearrangement joins TRBV5-1 to TRBJ1-1, with a tentative D call TRBD1 (5 bases). The CDR3 sequence is 14 residues long. V lost 7 bases to trimming and J lost 4 bases, with 17 bases between them. CDR1 is SGHRS and CDR2 is YFSETQ in the germline V gene. For the CDR3, the DNA is TGCGCCAGCCAACTCGGGGGACCCGGCACTGAAGCTTTCTTT. Protein sequence: CASQLGGPGTEAFF.

This clonotype has at least ten counts. The chain combines TRBV28 with TRBJ2-5; 10 bases are a match to TRBD2. The V and J ends lost 5 bases and 5 bases, in that order; junction bases with no gene match: 17. The V gene's germline CDR1 is MDHEN and CDR2 SYDVKM. The CDR3 covers 18 residues. The DNA for the CDR3 is TGTGCCAGCAGTCCCTCTGGGTTTAGCGGGAGGTTAGTGGAGACCCAGTACTTC. It codes for CASSPSGFSGRLVETQYF.

This clonotype has at least ten counts. This chain joins TRBV6-1 and TRBJ1-1, with D possibly being TRBD1 (6 bases). From germline, CDR1 is MNHNS and CDR2 SASEGT. The CDR3 spans 15 residues. The V and J ends lost 8 bases and 0 bases respectively, with 16 bases between them. The CDR3 DNA reads as TGTGCCAGCTCCAGGAGTGGGGACATGAACACTGAAGCTTTCTTT. Translation gives CASSRSGDMNTEAFF.

In its sample, this clonotype was seen many times. Here the CDR3 DNA reads TGTGCCAGCAGCCACGATTGGGGGGACTATGGCTACACCTTC. It is translated as CASSHDWGDYGYTF. The V call is TRBV7-2, the J call TRBJ1-2, with TRBD1 as a possible D gene (5 bases). Trimming stripped 5 bases from V and 3 bases from J, with 13 bases between. This CDR3 has 14 amino acids. Germline CDR1 and CDR2: SGHTA and FQGNSA. Together with reference TRBV7-2 and TRBJ1-2, the CDR3 gives the full variable domain: GAGVSQSPSNKVTEKGKDVELRCDPISGHTALYWYRQSLGQGLEFLIYFQGNSAPDKSGLPSDRFSAERTGGSVSTLTIQRTQQEDSAVYLCASSHDWGDYGYTFGSGTRLTVV.

V and J are TRBV2 and TRBJ2-3; D gene unclear. The CDR3 runs to 12 residues. Trimming pared 6 bases from V and 2 bases from J, leaving 6 bases between. The germline V gene encodes CDR1 SNHLY and CDR2 FYNNEI. The CDR3 nucleotides read TGTGCCAGCAGAGGAGACACAGATACGCAGTATTTT. Translated, it gives CASRGDTDTQYF.

This clonotype was observed at least ten times. The V and J genes are TRBV3-2 and TRBJ1-1; the table's D call TRBD1 went unverified against the DNA. TRBV3-2 is listed as a pseudogene. The CDR3 runs 18 residues. In DNA form, the CDR3 reads TGTGCCAGCAGCCAGCGGTCGGGTGGGGGCCCCTTGAACACTGAAGCTTTCTTT. Translated: CASSQRSGGGPLNTEAFF.

This clonotype was observed a handful of times. A much larger clone is a single base away; this may be a read error. The rearrangement links TRBV7-2 to TRBJ2-3; 7 bases match TRBD2. The CDR3 has 16 amino acids. The germline gives CDR1 SGHTA, CDR2 FQGNSA. CDR3 in amino acids: CASSPEVLAERDAQYF. CDR3 bases: TGTGCCAGCAGTCCCGAGGTCCTAGCGGAGCGAGATGCGCAGTATTTT.